Shown below are 25 T cell receptor beta chains from a single sample sequenced in a study of cytomegalovirus exposure and HLA in healthy donors. Produced via immunoSEQ multiplex PCR; TCRdb's table is partial and in-frame only. The sample consists of approximately 240,000 clones, around nine tenths of them appearing once. Sequenced material: PBMCs. All receptors come from a young woman in good health and CMV-seronegative.

This clone showed up just once. The V gene is TRBV7-3, the J gene TRBJ1-2; the D is unclear. Germline CDR1 SGHTA, CDR2 FQGTGA. The CDR3 runs 15 residues. Trimming stripped 8 bases from V and 4 bases from J, with 20 bases between. The CDR3 DNA sequence: TGTGCCAGCTCCGAATCGGACTATGTACCCTATGGCTACACCTTC. This codes for CASSESDYVPYGYTF.

This chain joins TRBV9 and TRBJ2-3, with TRBD1 matching 9 bases. CDR1 and CDR2 from the germline V gene are SGDLS and YYNGEE. This CDR3 spans 16 amino acids. With 1 base clipped from V and 2 bases from J, the junction kept 5 bases outside the gene matches. The CDR3 here is CASSVFGDRVTDTQYF. In nucleotides, the CDR3 is TGTGCCAGCAGCGTATTCGGGGACAGGGTCACAGATACGCAGTATTTT.

V usage is TRBV5-1 and J usage is TRBJ2-3, with 13 bases identical to TRBD2. The trim removed 3 bases at V and 2 bases at J, leaving 18 bases unmatched. Germline CDR1 is SGHRS and CDR2 is YFSETQ. The CDR3 covers 21 residues. CDR3 coding DNA: TGCGCCAGCAGCTCCAACAGGTTTTCCGAGGGACTAGCGGGATCCACAGATACGCAGTATTTT. Translated: CASSSNRFSEGLAGSTDTQYF. Drawing the rest from reference TRBV5-1 and TRBJ2-3, the complete variable domain is KAGVTQTPRYLIKTRGQQVTLSCSPISGHRSVSWYQQTPGQGLQFLFEYFSETQRNKGNFPGRFSGRQFSNSRSEMNVSTLELGDSALYLCASSSNRFSEGLAGSTDTQYFGPGTRLTVL.

The chain employs TRBV10-2 and TRBJ2-1; 10 nucleotides match TRBD2. V gave up 5 bases and J gave up 12 bases; unmatched junction bases: 10. This CDR3 has 14 residues. Looked up from germline, CDR1 is WSHSY and CDR2 is SAAADI. CDR3 loop: CASSKREGGSRQFF. CDR3 bases: TGCGCCAGCAGTAAGCGGGAGGGGGGCAGTAGGCAGTTCTTC.

This clone was detected only once. The chain has TRBV6-1 and TRBJ1-2; D perhaps matches TRBD1 (5 bases). The CDR3 contains 15 residues. Trimming stripped 3 bases from V and 0 bases from J, with 11 bases between. Germline CDR1 reads MNHNS; CDR2 reads SASEGT. This CDR3 is CASSDPRVANYGYTF. The CDR3 nucleotides read TGTGCCAGCAGTGACCCCAGGGTAGCTAACTATGGCTACACCTTC.

The V and J genes are TRBV14 and TRBJ2-1, with 11 bases aligning to TRBD1. Germline-derived CDR1 and CDR2 are SGHDN and FVKESK. The CDR3 length is 17 residues. V dropped 0 bases and J dropped 6; count of bases not matched to a gene: 7. The CDR3 protein is CASSQEWDRGSGNEQFF. Here the CDR3 DNA reads TGTGCCAGCAGCCAAGAGTGGGACAGGGGGTCGGGCAATGAGCAGTTCTTC. The whole variable domain, filled in from reference TRBV14 and TRBJ2-1, reads EAGVTQFPSHSVIEKGQTVTLRCDPISGHDNLYWYRRVMGKEIKFLLHFVKESKQDESGMPNNRFLAERTGGTYSTLKVQPAELEDSGVYFCASSQEWDRGSGNEQFFGPGTRLTVL.

The chain is built from TRBV5-6 and TRBJ2-7, with D possibly matching TRBD2 (6 bases). The V gene lost 0 bases and the J gene lost 3 bases, with 10 bases spanning the gap. This CDR3 has 14 amino acids. CDR1 is SGHDT, CDR2 YYEEEE, per germline. CDR3 sequence: CASSLGRDFYEQYF. The CDR3 DNA reads TGTGCCAGCAGCTTGGGACGGGACTTCTACGAGCAGTACTTC. Based on the CDR3 plus reference TRBV5-6 and TRBJ2-7, the full variable domain is DAGVTQSPTHLIKTRGQQVTLRCSPKSGHDTVSWYQQALGQGPQFIFQYYEEEERQRGNFPDRFSGHQFPNYSSELNVNALLLGDSALYLCASSLGRDFYEQYFGPGTRLTVT.

The CDR3 protein is CASSVIGELAGGDEQFF. Written as DNA, the CDR3 is TGTGCCAGCAGCGTAATCGGGGAACTAGCGGGAGGTGATGAGCAGTTCTTC. The V and J genes are TRBV9 and TRBJ2-1, with 12 nucleotides matching TRBD2. CDR3 size: 17 residues. The V and J ends lost 1 base and 8 bases, in that order; junction bases with no gene match: 10. The germline V gene encodes CDR1 SGDLS and CDR2 YYNGEE.

The chain carries TRBV5-1 and TRBJ1-1; 7 bases are a match to TRBD1. This CDR3 is 16 amino acids long. V gave up 1 base and J gave up 1 base; unmatched junction bases: 7. Germline assignment: CDR1 SGHRS and CDR2 YFSETQ. The chain's CDR3 is CASSLRAGGENTEAFF. The CDR3 DNA reads TGCGCCAGCAGCTTGAGGGCAGGGGGAGAGAACACTGAAGCTTTCTTT.

CDR3 nucleotide sequence: TGTGCCAGCAGCGTAGACGGGAGCTCCTACGAGCAGTACTTC. This codes for CASSVDGSSYEQYF. The chain recombines TRBV9 with TRBJ2-7, with D maybe TRBD2 (6 bases). The CDR3 is 14 residues long. Germline V gives CDR1 SGDLS, CDR2 YYNGEE. V dropped 0 bases and J dropped 0 bases, with 7 bases sitting between them. Variable domain in full (rest from reference TRBV9 and TRBJ2-7): DSGVTQTPKHLITATGQRVTLRCSPRSGDLSVYWYQQSLDQGLQFLIQYYNGEERAKGNILERFSAQQFPDLHSELNLSSLELGDSALYFCASSVDGSSYEQYFGPGTRLTVT.

The V gene is TRBV30, the J gene TRBJ2-7; 12 nucleotides align to TRBD2. Looked up from germline, CDR1 is GTSNPN and CDR2 is SVGIG (reference sequence). The V gene end was trimmed by 2 bases and the J gene end by 7 bases; junction bases not matched to a gene: 6. There are 14 residues in the CDR3. CDR3 residues: CAWSRLAGAGEQYF. The CDR3 DNA sequence: TGTGCCTGGAGTAGACTAGCGGGAGCAGGGGAGCAGTACTTC.

The chain employs TRBV7-2 and TRBJ2-3; tentatively, D is TRBD2 (5 bases). Trimming cost V 1 base and J 0 bases, with 8 bases left between them. CDR3 length: 15 amino acids. Germline CDR1 and CDR2: SGHTA and FQGNSA. As DNA, the CDR3 is TGTGCCAGCAGCTTAGACGGACTTAGCACAGATACGCAGTATTTT. Translated: CASSLDGLSTDTQYF.

The chain has TRBV18 and TRBJ2-4; D gene unclear. The CDR3 contains 14 residues. Germline V gene data show CDR1 as KGHSH and CDR2 as LQKENI. V shed 0 bases and J shed 8 bases, with 11 bases lying between them. DNA of the CDR3: TGTGCCAGCTCACCACCACAACCAGAGGACATTCAGTACTTC. Its translation is CASSPPQPEDIQYF.

This chain uses TRBV5-1 with TRBJ1-2, with a possible D match to TRBD1 (6 bases). The germline V gene encodes CDR1 SGHRS and CDR2 YFSETQ. Trimming shortened V by 4 bases and J by 3 bases, and 13 bases separated the two germline ends. This CDR3 has 14 amino acids. CDR3 loop: CASSPPTGDYGYTF. CDR3 bases: TGCGCCAGCAGCCCACCGACAGGAGACTATGGCTACACCTTC.

Written as DNA, the CDR3 is TGTGCCAGCAGTTCCCAAGGGGACATCAGGATATATAGCAATCAGCCCCAGCATTTT. Translating gives CASSSQGDIRIYSNQPQHF. V gene TRBV27 combines with J gene TRBJ1-5; D is perhaps TRBD1 (6 bases). This CDR3 region has 19 residues. The V gene lost 4 bases and the J gene lost 0 bases, with 22 bases spanning the gap. Germline V gives CDR1 MNHEY, CDR2 SMNVEV (reference sequence).

The rearrangement joins TRBV29-1 to TRBJ2-1; D not certain. V was clipped by 3 bases and J by 3 bases, with 15 bases between them. CDR3 length equals 15 residues. Germline CDR1 reads SQVTM; CDR2 reads ANQGSEA. The CDR3 coding sequence is TGCAGCGTTGAGGTTACGGGTTTAGGCTACAATGAGCAGTTCTTC. Protein sequence: CSVEVTGLGYNEQFF.

The V gene is TRBV28, the J gene TRBJ1-2; a weak D match, TRBD1 (6 bases). V lost 7 bases, J lost 4 bases, and 13 bases lay in between. CDR1 and CDR2 (germline): MDHEN, SYDVKM. CDR3 length equals 13 residues. This CDR3 is CASTDSGTYGYTF. CDR3 sequence (DNA): TGTGCCAGCACGGACAGCGGGACCTATGGCTACACCTTC.

The chain uses TRBV7-3 and TRBJ1-1; D is possibly TRBD1 (5 bases). This CDR3 is built from 15 residues. In germline, CDR1 is SGHTA, CDR2 FQGTGA. Trimming left V 1 base short and J 1 base short, with 10 bases between. CDR3 amino acids: CASSLIGDRNTEAFF. The CDR3 coding sequence is TGTGCCAGCAGCTTAATTGGCGACAGGAACACTGAAGCTTTCTTT.

The chain couples TRBV28 to TRBJ2-7, with 7 bases that match TRBD2. This CDR3 contains 19 residues. The ends lost 6 bases at V and 1 base at J; junction bases unmatched: 21. Germline CDR1 and CDR2: MDHEN and SYDVKM. CDR3 protein: CASSIRRGGVSGLSYEQYF. CDR3 DNA sequence: TGTGCCAGCAGCATTAGGAGGGGAGGGGTCAGCGGACTTTCCTACGAGCAGTACTTC.

This chain joins TRBV19 and TRBJ1-5, with D perhaps matching TRBD1 (5 bases). The CDR3 sequence is 16 residues long. V was clipped by 4 bases and J by 4 bases, with 17 bases between them. The germline gives CDR1 LNHDA, CDR2 SQIVND (reference sequence). In DNA form, the CDR3 reads TGTGCCAGTAGTACCACGTCGGGCGGGGGGAATCAGCCCCAGCATTTT. Its protein product is CASSTTSGGGNQPQHF.

The chain is built from TRBV10-1 and TRBJ1-1; tentative D call: TRBD1 (5 bases). V was pared by 7 bases and J by 0 bases, with 9 bases between. CDR1 is WNHNN, CDR2 SYGVQD, per germline (reference sequence). CDR3 length: 13 amino acids. CDR3 nucleotides: TGCGCCAGCAAAGACAGATTGAACACTGAAGCTTTCTTT. Translating gives CASKDRLNTEAFF.

J is TRBJ1-1 and V is TRBV15; tentatively, D is TRBD1 (6 bases). V was cut by 0 bases and J by 5 bases, with 13 bases left in between. The CDR3 runs 15 residues. Looked up from germline, CDR1 is LNHNV and CDR2 is YYDKDF (reference sequence). CDR3 bases: TGTGCCACCAGCAGAGATCGAGGGGGTGGAACTGAAGCTTTCTTT. Amino acid sequence: CATSRDRGGGTEAFF. The variable domain in full, with the rest retrieved from reference TRBV15 and TRBJ1-1, is DAMVIQNPRYQVTQFGKPVTLSCSQTLNHNVMYWYQQKSSQAPKLLFHYYDKDFNNEADTPDNFQSRRPNTSFCFLDIRSPGLGDTAMYLCATSRDRGGGTEAFFGQGTRLTVV.

This CDR3 is CASSYTGPGGAFF. The CDR3 DNA reads as TGTGCCAGCAGTTACACAGGACCGGGCGGAGCTTTCTTT. This sequence joins TRBV6-5 and TRBJ1-1; perhaps TRBD1 as D (5 bases). The ends were cut back, 2 bases at V and 10 bases at J, with 14 bases in the middle. The CDR3 is 13 amino acids. CDR1 is MNHEY, CDR2 SVGAGI, per germline.

The chain is built from TRBV6-1 and TRBJ2-7, with D tentatively TRBD2 (5 bases). CDR1 MNHNS and CDR2 SASEGT come from the germline V gene. The CDR3 extends over 12 amino acids. The germline V and J ends were trimmed by 6 bases and 4 bases, with 10 bases remaining between them. The CDR3 protein is CASRRGLYEQYF. Here the CDR3 DNA reads TGTGCCAGCAGACGAGGACTGTACGAGCAGTACTTC.

This chain uses TRBV10-3 with TRBJ2-1; TRBD2 might be the D (5 bases). V gave up 3 bases and J gave up 3 bases, with 9 bases separating them. The CDR3 has 14 residues. Germline V gives CDR1 ENHRY, CDR2 SYGVKD. The CDR3 DNA reads TGTGCCATCAGTGACCTACGGGACTACAATGAGCAGTTCTTC. It is translated as CAISDLRDYNEQFF.